A selection of T cell receptor beta chains follows, all from one sample in a study of cytomegalovirus exposure and HLA in healthy donors. Libraries were prepared by immunoSEQ multiplex PCR; TCRdb keeps only in-frame clonotypes and omits some of them. The sample consists of about 160,000 clones, 70% to 85% of them appearing once. The sequencing input was PBMCs. Every receptor here comes from a man aged 45 to 65 in good health and CMV-seropositive. Both conserved end residues are part of each CDR3. Fields, in order: clone size, J gene, V gene, D gene, CDR3 DNA, CDR3 protein. A D gene is named only where the DNA matches it firmly. Expanded clones get a size class; other rows say once, few or many, or leave the size out.

>.|TRBJ1-3|TRBV19|.
TGTGCCAGTAGTATTCGGGGGACTGGAAACACCATATATTTT
CASSIRGTGNTIYF
>.|TRBJ2-1|TRBV19|TRBD2
TGTGCCAGTAGTACGCATTCGACCCGACTAGCGGGATTCTACAATGAGCAGTTCTTC
CASSTHSTRLAGFYNEQFF
>.|TRBJ1-2|TRBV7-2|TRBD1
TGTGCCAGCAGCTTAGAGGGGGGACAGGAGGCGTCGGGCTACACCTTC
CASSLEGGQEASGYTF
>.|TRBJ2-2|TRBV7-3|TRBD1
TGTGCCAGCAGCAGACAGGGACGGAACACCGGGGAGCTGTTTTTT
CASSRQGRNTGELFF
>.|TRBJ2-2|TRBV18|TRBD2
TGTGCCAGCTCACCCGGACTAGCGGGTTACACCGGGGAGCTGTTTTTT
CASSPGLAGYTGELFF
>.|TRBJ2-3|TRBV9|.
TGTGCCAGCAGCCTTGGGGATTTTAGCGAATATACGCAGTATTTT
CASSLGDFSEYTQYF
>once|TRBJ1-3|TRBV6-6|TRBD1
TGTGCCAGCAGGGGACAGGGGACCGGAAACACCATATATTTT
CASRGQGTGNTIYF
>.|TRBJ1-1|TRBV19|TRBD1
TGTGCCAGTAGTATAGATCAGGGGGCGAACACTGAAGCTTTCTTT
CASSIDQGANTEAFF
>.|TRBJ1-6|TRBV2|TRBD1
TGTGCCAGCAGTGCGGGGTCAGGGGGAAATAATTCACCCCTCCACTTT
CASSAGSGGNNSPLHF
>.|TRBJ2-3|TRBV10-1|TRBD2
TGCGCCAGCAGTAGGGAGCTAGCGGGGAGCACAGATACGCAGTATTTT
CASSRELAGSTDTQYF
>.|TRBJ2-7|TRBV5-1|TRBD2
TGCGCCAGCAGCTTGGCTAGCGGTTCCTCCTACGAGCAGTACTTC
CASSLASGSSYEQYF